This paragraph reports one T cell receptor (beta chain). Its antigen is as yet unknown. The data were taken from a study of cytomegalovirus exposure and HLA in healthy donors. The study's findings and limits: As a later analysis revealed, most CMV-associated TCR beta chains appeared HLA-restricted. TCR beta chains numbering roughly 150 were designated cytomegalovirus-associated.

Germline CDR1 is SGHRS and CDR2 is YFSETQ. CDR3 length: 13 residues. 60 Vbeta and 13 Jbeta primers were used in PCR. Repertoires were generated with immunoSEQ multiplex PCR, while TCRdb's copy carries only in-frame clones and drops some. This table holds about 150,000 clones, 65% to 80% found once. This TCR was sampled from a woman aged 35 to 49 in good health and CMV-seronegative. The V and J genes are TRBV5-1 and TRBJ2-5, with a weak D call TRBD1 (5 bases). The J call is uncertain, as TRBJ2-7 better fits the DNA end. The sequencing sample was made of PBMCs. For the CDR3, the DNA is TGCGCCAGCAGCTCATCGACAGTTTACGAGCAGTACTTC. This encodes CASSSSTVYEQYF.